Below are 30 T cell receptor beta chains sequenced from a single sample in a study of CD8 T cells in Susac syndrome. With random hexamers, 0.5 to 1 ug RNA was reverse transcribed. MiXCR was run by TCRdb on the immunoSEQ multiplex PCR reads, yielding one entry per CDR3 protein. Of over 300,000 distinct CDR3 sequences in the sample, about 91% were seen once. Sequencing was done on a sample of CD4+ T cells from PBMCs. The receptors here all came from a human donor with multiple sclerosis.

The chain carries TRBV28 and TRBJ1-1, with 9 bases identical to TRBD1. This CDR3 region has 15 residues. V lost 6 bases to trimming and J lost 6 bases; unmatched junction nucleotides: 11. Germline V gives CDR1 MDHEN, CDR2 SYDVKM. CDR3: CASRSETGGVAEAFF. CDR3 in DNA: TGTGCCAGCAGATCCGAAACAGGGGGCGTGGCTGAAGCTTTCTTT.

The chain combines TRBV27 with TRBJ2-2, with D uncertain. Germline values: CDR1 MNHEY, CDR2 SMNVEV (reference sequence). This CDR3 is 14 amino acids long. Trimming took off 6 bases at V and 4 bases at J, with 12 bases between the two ends. As DNA, the CDR3 is TGTGCCAGCAGCTCGGCACATCCCACCGGGGAGCTGTTTTTT. Protein: CASSSAHPTGELFF.

This sequence joins TRBV20-1 and TRBJ1-1, with D possibly matching TRBD1 (6 bases). This CDR3 region has 14 residues. Germline V gene sequence: CDR1 DFQATT, CDR2 SNEGSKA (reference sequence). V lost 1 base to trimming and J lost 5 bases, with 14 bases between them. The CDR3, as DNA: TGCAGTGCTAGAGCCCCAGGGGCACGAACTGAAGCTTTCTTT. This gives the protein CSARAPGARTEAFF.

This chain joins TRBV7-2 and TRBJ1-1, with a weak D call TRBD1 (5 bases). The CDR3 covers 14 residues. Germline-derived CDR1 and CDR2 are SGHTA and FQGNSA. V was cut by 4 bases and J by 2 bases, with 11 bases left in between. The CDR3 DNA reads as TGTGCCAGCAGCTCCGGACGGACAAACACTGAAGCTTTCTTT. Protein: CASSSGRTNTEAFF.

The V call is TRBV3-1, the J call TRBJ2-7; 7 bases are shared with TRBD2. CDR3 length equals 15 residues. The V segment lost 1 base and the J segment 2 bases; nucleotides outside the gene matches: 5. Germline values: CDR1 LGHDT, CDR2 YNNKEL (reference sequence). The CDR3 sequence: CASSQGGLGTYEQYF. DNA for the CDR3: TGTGCCAGCAGCCAAGGAGGACTAGGGACCTACGAGCAGTACTTC.

This chain connects TRBV11-2 to TRBJ2-5; 8 bases match TRBD2. Germline V gives CDR1 SGHAT, CDR2 FQNNGV. The CDR3 has 15 residues. Trimming cost V 1 base and J 4 bases; bases outside gene matches: 5. The DNA for the CDR3 is TGTGCCAGCAGCTTAGTGGGACTAGGGGCAGAGACCCAGTACTTC. Protein sequence: CASSLVGLGAETQYF.

The chain couples TRBV24-1 to TRBJ2-1; D is undetermined. CDR3 length equals 16 residues. In germline, CDR1 is KGHDR, CDR2 SFDVKD. Between the trimmed V and J ends, which lost 0 bases and 0 bases, there was a span of 8 bases. Written as DNA, the CDR3 is TGTGCCACCAGTGATTTGGGGTCGAGCTCCTACAATGAGCAGTTCTTC. Translated, it gives CATSDLGSSSYNEQFF.

This chain links TRBV30 with TRBJ1-5; D uncertain. V dropped 2 bases and J dropped 5 bases, with 13 bases sitting between them. CDR1 is GTSNPN, CDR2 SVGIG, per germline (reference sequence). This CDR3 comprises 14 residues. The CDR3 nucleotides read TGTGCCTGGAGTAAATCGCAGGTAGATCAGCCCCAGCATTTT. It codes for CAWSKSQVDQPQHF.

This chain connects TRBV6-2 or TRBV6-3 to TRBJ1-1; 8 positions match TRBD1. Germline CDR1 and CDR2: MNHEY and SVGEGT. This CDR3 has 15 residues. V lost 2 bases, J lost 7 bases, and 9 bases stayed unmatched. CDR3 residues: CASSYAWGGTGEAFF. The CDR3 region has the DNA TGTGCCAGCAGTTACGCCTGGGGTGGGACAGGTGAAGCTTTCTTT.

The chain is built from TRBV29-1 and TRBJ2-2; the D gene is possibly TRBD1 (6 bases). The CDR3 is made up of 16 amino acids. The germline V gene encodes CDR1 SQVTM and CDR2 ANQGSEA. V gave up 1 base and J gave up 1 base, with 13 bases separating them. The CDR3 region has the DNA TGCAGCGTTGAAGGAGTAAAGGGACAGAACACCGGGGAGCTGTTTTTT. It yields the protein CSVEGVKGQNTGELFF.

This chain links TRBV4-3 with TRBJ2-7, with D maybe TRBD2 (7 bases). Germline V gene lookup returns CDR1 LGHNA and CDR2 YSLEER. The CDR3 runs 16 residues. The V gene lost 0 bases and the J gene lost 3 bases, with 15 bases spanning the gap. The CDR3 loop reads CASSQDPSGDIYEQYF. The CDR3 DNA reads as TGCGCCAGCAGCCAAGACCCCAGCGGGGACATCTACGAGCAGTACTTC.

The genes are TRBV27 and TRBJ2-7; D gene unclear. Trimming removed 4 bases from V and 3 bases from J, with 10 bases in between. Looked up from germline, CDR1 is MNHEY and CDR2 is SMNVEV (reference sequence). The CDR3 totals 13 residues. CDR3 region: CASSSPQIYEQYF. CDR3 nucleotide sequence: TGTGCCAGCAGTTCTCCACAGATCTACGAGCAGTACTTC.

This clonotype was seen only once. The V call is TRBV2, the J call TRBJ2-1; TRBD2 is a possible D gene (6 bases). V was clipped by 8 bases and J by 10 bases, with 18 bases between them. Germline lookup yields CDR1 SNHLY and CDR2 FYNNEI. CDR3 length: 13 residues. CDR3 sequence reads: CASGRDGLREQFF. The CDR3 bases are TGTGCCAGCGGAAGAGACGGACTACGAGAGCAGTTCTTC. The whole variable domain, filled in from reference TRBV2 and TRBJ2-1, reads EPEVTQTPSHQVTQMGQEVILRCVPISNHLYFYWYRQILGQKVEFLVSFYNNEISEKSEIFDDQFSVERPDGSNFTLKIRSTKLEDSAMYFCASGRDGLREQFFGPGTRLTVL.

DNA of the CDR3: TGTGCCTGGAGTCTCGACAGGGTTGATGGCTACACCTTC. Its protein product is CAWSLDRVDGYTF. The genes are TRBV30 and TRBJ1-2, with TRBD1 matching over 7 bases. CDR3 length equals 13 residues. Trimming cost V 2 bases and J 6 bases; bases outside gene matches: 6. CDR1 GTSNPN and CDR2 SVGIG come from the germline V gene (reference sequence). Looking up the rest from reference TRBV30 and TRBJ1-2 gives the full variable domain: SQTIHQWPATLVQPVGSPLSLECTVEGTSNPNLYWYRQAAGRGLQLLFYSVGIGQISSEVPQNLSASRPQDRQFILSSKKLLLSDSGFYLCAWSLDRVDGYTFGSGTRLTVV.

This sequence joins TRBV6-2 or TRBV6-3 and TRBJ2-6, with D possibly matching TRBD1 (5 bases). The V and J ends lost 6 bases and 0 bases respectively, with 9 bases between them. The germline gives CDR1 MNHEY, CDR2 SVGEGT. CDR3 length equals 15 residues. The CDR3 DNA follows: TGTGCCAGCAGCCGTGACAGCTCTGGGGCCAACGTCCTGACTTTC. Its translation is CASSRDSSGANVLTF.

The chain has TRBV18 and TRBJ1-1; maybe TRBD1 (5 bases). The CDR3 covers 14 residues. The germline V gene has CDR1 KGHSH and CDR2 LQKENI. V gave up 4 bases and J gave up 4 bases, with 13 bases separating them. CDR3 sequence reads: CASSQDSVGTEAFF. CDR3 DNA sequence: TGTGCCAGCTCACAAGACAGCGTTGGCACTGAAGCTTTCTTT.

The rearrangement joins TRBV3-1 to TRBJ2-2; D unclear. The germline gives CDR1 LGHDT, CDR2 YNNKEL (reference sequence). V shed 6 bases and J shed 1 base, with 9 bases lying between them. This CDR3 has 14 residues. CDR3 DNA sequence: TGTGCCAGCAGTCGTGGGCGGAACACCGGGGAGCTGTTTTTT. This codes for CASSRGRNTGELFF.

The gene calls are TRBV5-1 and TRBJ2-7, with TRBD1 matching over 10 bases. CDR1 is SGHRS, CDR2 YFSETQ, per germline. The trim removed 3 bases at V and 2 bases at J, leaving 8 bases unmatched. CDR3 size: 16 residues. The CDR3 protein is CASSSSLGQGAYEQYF. The DNA of the CDR3 is TGCGCCAGCAGCTCCTCCCTCGGACAGGGGGCCTACGAGCAGTACTTC. Full variable domain (outside the CDR3, taken from reference TRBV5-1 and TRBJ2-7): KAGVTQTPRYLIKTRGQQVTLSCSPISGHRSVSWYQQTPGQGLQFLFEYFSETQRNKGNFPGRFSGRQFSNSRSEMNVSTLELGDSALYLCASSSSLGQGAYEQYFGPGTRLTVT.

V is TRBV20-1 and J is TRBJ2-7; D not resolved. Germline V gives CDR1 DFQATT, CDR2 SNEGSKA (reference sequence). V was cut by 3 bases and J by 3 bases, with 21 bases left in between. This CDR3 is built from 16 residues. The CDR3 loop reads CSASMGRGPPSYEQYF. The CDR3 DNA reads as TGCAGTGCTAGTATGGGCAGAGGTCCCCCAAGCTACGAGCAGTACTTC.

This chain uses TRBV5-4 with TRBJ1-4; D ambiguous. V was shortened by 4 bases and J by 0 bases, with 10 bases between the two germline ends. CDR1 SGHNT and CDR2 YYREEE come from the germline V gene (reference sequence). CDR3 length equals 15 residues. Here the CDR3 reads CASSSSPSTNEKLFF. As DNA, the CDR3 is TGTGCCAGCAGCAGTTCACCTTCAACTAATGAAAAACTGTTTTTT.

The V and J genes are TRBV20-1 and TRBJ1-4; TRBD1 aligns across 8 bases. This CDR3 spans 12 amino acids. Germline V gene lookup returns CDR1 DFQATT and CDR2 SNEGSKA (reference sequence). Losses at the gene ends were 6 bases for V and 6 bases for J; bases not matched to a gene: 3. The CDR3 spells CSARQGYEKLFF. Written as DNA, the CDR3 is TGCAGTGCACGACAGGGGTATGAAAAACTGTTTTTT.

The chain combines TRBV19 with TRBJ2-3; 11 positions agree with TRBD2. In germline, CDR1 is LNHDA, CDR2 SQIVND (reference sequence). After removal of 2 bases from V and 8 bases from J, the junction contained 9 bases not matched to a gene. This CDR3 has 16 amino acids. The CDR3 loop is CASSITTSGRRGTQYF. DNA of the CDR3: TGTGCCAGTAGTATAACTACTAGCGGGAGACGAGGTACGCAGTATTTT.

The CDR3 reads CASSELTTSSSYNEQFF. DNA of the CDR3: TGCGCCAGCAGTGAGTTGACCACTTCCAGCTCCTACAATGAGCAGTTCTTC. The V gene is TRBV10-1, the J gene TRBJ2-1, with D unresolved. There are 17 residues in the CDR3. V was shortened by 1 base and J by 0 bases, with 13 bases between the two germline ends. The germline V gene has CDR1 WNHNN and CDR2 SYGVQD (reference sequence).

The rearrangement uses TRBV6-1 and TRBJ2-5, with D uncertain. Trimming cost V 2 bases and J 5 bases, with 9 bases left between them. CDR1 and CDR2 from the germline V gene are MNHNS and SASEGT. The CDR3 is 13 amino acids. The CDR3 sequence is CASSESGRETQYF. CDR3 coding DNA: TGTGCCAGCAGTGAATCGGGCCGGGAGACCCAGTACTTC.

The chain recombines TRBV29-1 with TRBJ1-2, with D perhaps matching TRBD1 (6 bases). CDR1 is SQVTM, CDR2 ANQGSEA, per germline. Trimming left V 6 bases short and J 7 bases short, with 12 bases between. This CDR3 has 11 amino acids. The CDR3 sequence is CSVDRTVGYTF. CDR3 coding DNA: TGCAGCGTCGATAGGACAGTTGGCTACACCTTC.

The chain is built from TRBV6-1 and TRBJ2-1; TRBD2 agrees at 14 bases. Losses at the gene ends were 8 bases for V and 15 bases for J; bases not matched to a gene: 12. The V gene's germline CDR1 is MNHNS and CDR2 SASEGT. The CDR3 runs to 14 residues. CDR3 DNA sequence: TGTGCCAGCCCGCCCGGGACTAGCGGGGGCGTGGGGTTCTTC. Encoded protein: CASPPGTSGGVGFF.

The J gene is TRBJ2-7, the V gene TRBV18; the D is unclear. The germline V gene has CDR1 KGHSH and CDR2 LQKENI. The CDR3 length is 13 residues. Between the trimmed V and J ends, which lost 2 bases and 1 base, there was a span of 6 bases. CDR3 loop: CASSPDQSYEQYF. CDR3 nucleotides: TGTGCCAGCTCACCAGACCAATCCTACGAGCAGTACTTC.

The chain carries TRBV29-1 and TRBJ2-7, with TRBD1 identical over 8 bases. Losses at the gene ends were 0 bases for V and 2 bases for J; bases not matched to a gene: 15. The CDR3 is made up of 18 amino acids. CDR1 and CDR2 (germline): SQVTM, ANQGSEA. The CDR3 region has the DNA TGCAGCGTTGAAGACTCCGGGACAGGAGGAGGTCCCCCCTACGAGCAGTACTTC. Its translation: CSVEDSGTGGGPPYEQYF.

This chain links TRBV20-1 with TRBJ1-5; D is unclear. Trimming shortened V by 3 bases and J by 2 bases, and 11 bases separated the two germline ends. Germline V gene lookup returns CDR1 DFQATT and CDR2 SNEGSKA (reference sequence). The CDR3 runs 14 residues. CDR3 sequence (DNA): TGCAGTGCTAGTCCCCCTCTTGGCAATCAGCCCCAGCATTTT. Protein: CSASPPLGNQPQHF.

The J gene is TRBJ1-2, the V gene TRBV20-1; D unresolved. The CDR3 is 13 amino acids. Germline CDR1 and CDR2: DFQATT and SNEGSKA (reference sequence). Trimming left V 6 bases short and J 8 bases short, with 19 bases between. The CDR3 protein is CSAPRMRREGYTF. The CDR3 DNA reads as TGCAGTGCCCCCCGAATGCGGCGGGAGGGCTACACCTTC.